This entry describes one T cell receptor beta chain. Its antigen is undetermined. This record belongs to a study of a mutant IDH1 vaccine in newly diagnosed glioma. Background on the study: Most patients had received both radiotherapy and temozolomide, the prior options being radiotherapy, temozolomide, or both. Study-level results: Variations in leading peripheral T cell clonotypes appeared to have no connection with pseudoprogression.

Sample time point: baseline, week 1 (first vaccination visit). Described treatment: pre-vaccination baseline after standard-of-care therapy. The donors' diagnosis was new WHO grade 3 or 4 astrocytoma that was IDH1-mutant and ATRX-lost. Data came from immunoSEQ multiplex PCR; TCRdb stores just in-frame clones and leaves some out. The sample holds 35,000 to 40,000 clones; around 78% are singletons and the top ten take approximately 8.4%. The source was PBMCs, collected from a glioma patient treated with radiotherapy, temozolomide or both. This receptor was taken from a middle-aged man with glioma. Some clones in this sample may be carry-over from other donors' samples.

DNA of the CDR3: TGTGCCAGCAGCCCCCCTGGTTGGGATTCCTACGAGCAGTACTTC. Translating gives CASSPPGWDSYEQYF. V gene TRBV5-4 combines with J gene TRBJ2-7; D unclear. The CDR3 runs 15 residues. V was trimmed by 4 bases and J by 1 base, leaving 15 bases between them. Germline CDR1 reads SGHNT; CDR2 reads YYREEE (reference sequence). Together with reference TRBV5-4 and TRBJ2-7, the CDR3 gives the full variable domain: ETGVTQSPTHLIKTRGQQVTLRCSSQSGHNTVSWYQQALGQGPQFIFQYYREEENGRGNFPPRFSGLQFPNYSSELNVNALELDDSALYLCASSPPGWDSYEQYFGPGTRLTVT.